A selection of T cell receptor beta chains follows, all from one sample in a study of blood T cell repertoires in COVID-19. TCRdb's table, derived via immunoSEQ multiplex PCR, lists solely in-frame clones and lacks some. The data show 70,000 to 80,000 clones, approximately 80% seen once. Sequencing was carried out using peripheral blood. The receptors were sampled from a man in his forties or fifties with acute or convalescent COVID-19. CDR3s include the opening cysteine and the closing phenylalanine or tryptophan. The D gene is left open where the match is weak. Size values are once, few and many counts, or a class for expanded clones, and some rows have none.

once TRBJ1-1 - TRBV19 CATFTRSGNTEAFF TGTGCCACCTTCACGCGTTCAGGGAACACTGAAGCTTTCTTT
- TRBJ2-1 TRBD1 TRBV7-2 CASSRGQGSYNEQFF TGTGCCAGCAGTCGTGGACAGGGGTCCTACAATGAGCAGTTCTTC
- TRBJ2-2 - TRBV5-4 CASTQGGTAGNTGELFF TGTGCCAGCACCCAGGGCGGGACAGCAGGGAACACCGGGGAGCTGTTTTTT
- TRBJ1-1 - TRBV6-4 CASSVRGGDTEAFF TGTGCCAGCAGTGTTAGGGGTGGCGACACTGAAGCTTTCTTT
- TRBJ2-7 - TRBV6-5 CASSPRDLYEQYF TGTGCCAGCAGTCCCCGGGACTTATACGAGCAGTACTTC
- TRBJ2-3 - TRBV9 CASSVGGTDTQYF TGTGCCAGCAGCGTCGGGGGCACAGATACGCAGTATTTT
- TRBJ1-2 TRBD1 TRBV11-2 CASSLSRTGVGYTF TGTGCCAGCAGCTTATCCCGGACAGGGGTTGGCTACACCTTC
- TRBJ1-5 TRBD1 TRBV9 CASSVGQGAQPQHF TGTGCCAGCAGCGTAGGCCAGGGGGCTCAGCCCCAGCATTTT
- TRBJ1-2 TRBD1 TRBV3-1/TRBV3-2 CASSQPPGTGGGYTF TGTGCCAGCAGCCAGCCGCCGGGGACAGGTGGAGGCTACACCTTC
- TRBJ1-1 TRBD1 TRBV7-9 CASSSRGGLNTEAFF TGTGCCAGCAGTTCCAGAGGGGGCCTGAACACTGAAGCTTTCTTT
- TRBJ1-1 TRBD1 TRBV19 CASSISGRGKTEAFF TGTGCCAGTAGTATCTCGGGCAGGGGGAAGACTGAAGCTTTCTTT
- TRBJ2-5 - TRBV2 CASSETGGGDQETQYF TGTGCCAGCAGTGAAACAGGTGGTGGGGACCAAGAGACCCAGTACTTC